This T cell receptor beta chain was captured by sequencing in a study of T cells after yellow fever vaccination. Whole-study results and caveats: The study noted that FACS-sorted repertoires could contain abundant clonotypes contaminating from the bulk population. At under 97% for CD4 and 70% to 90% for CD8, most primary-vaccination clones showed up again after the booster.

On this clonotype: Antigen: not known.

The CDR3 is 11 residues long. CDR1 MGHDK and CDR2 SYGVNS come from the germline V gene. Universal primer sites and UMIs were introduced during 5'RACE template-switching synthesis of TCR cDNA. TCRdb analysed the 5' RACE reads with MiXCR anew, one entry per CDR3 protein. The repertoire consists of approximately 580,000 distinct CDR3 sequences, with less than 20% occurring once and the leading ten covering roughly 17%. The gene calls are TRBV25-1 and TRBJ2-5; D not certain. The J call is doubtful: the DNA matches TRBJ2-4 better. The sequenced sample was PBMCs, obtained more than 4 days after the first yellow fever vaccination. The receptor was isolated from a man aged 18 to 35 who received the YFV17D yellow fever vaccine. CDR3 coding DNA: TGTGCCAGCAGGGCGTCACACATTCAGTACTTC. It translates to CASRASHIQYF.